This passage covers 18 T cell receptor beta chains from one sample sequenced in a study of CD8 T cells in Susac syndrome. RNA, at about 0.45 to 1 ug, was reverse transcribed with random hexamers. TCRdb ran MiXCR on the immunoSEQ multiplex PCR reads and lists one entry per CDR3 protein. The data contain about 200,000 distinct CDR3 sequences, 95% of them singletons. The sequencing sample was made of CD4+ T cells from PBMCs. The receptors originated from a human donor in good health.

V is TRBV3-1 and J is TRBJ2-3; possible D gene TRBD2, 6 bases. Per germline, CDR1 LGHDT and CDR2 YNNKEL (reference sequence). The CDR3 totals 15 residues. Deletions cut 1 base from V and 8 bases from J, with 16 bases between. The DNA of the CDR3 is TGTGCCAGCAGCCAAGGGGTGTTTACCGGGGGTACGCAGTATTTT. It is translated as CASSQGVFTGGTQYF.

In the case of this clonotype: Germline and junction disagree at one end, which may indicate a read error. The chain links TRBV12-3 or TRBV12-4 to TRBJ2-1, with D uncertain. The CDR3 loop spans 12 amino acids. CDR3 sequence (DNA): TGTGCCAGTTCCCCCTCCAACAATGAGCAGTTCTTC. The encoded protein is CASSPSNNEQFF.

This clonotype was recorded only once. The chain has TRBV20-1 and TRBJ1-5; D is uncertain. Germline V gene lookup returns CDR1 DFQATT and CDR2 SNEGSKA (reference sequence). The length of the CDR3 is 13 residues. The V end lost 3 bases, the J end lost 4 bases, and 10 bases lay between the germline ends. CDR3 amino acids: CSASVTANQPQHF. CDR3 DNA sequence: TGCAGTGCTAGTGTCACGGCTAATCAGCCCCAGCATTTT.

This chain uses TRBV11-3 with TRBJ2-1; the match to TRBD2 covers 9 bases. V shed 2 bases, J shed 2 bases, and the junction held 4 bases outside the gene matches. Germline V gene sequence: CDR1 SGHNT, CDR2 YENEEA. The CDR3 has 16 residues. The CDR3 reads CASSLKSGRPYNEQFF. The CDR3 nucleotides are TGTGCCAGCAGCTTAAAGAGCGGGAGGCCCTACAATGAGCAGTTCTTC. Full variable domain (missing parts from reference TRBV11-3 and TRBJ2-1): EAGVVQSPRYKIIEKKQPVAFWCNPISGHNTLYWYLQNLGQGPELLIRYENEEAVDDSQLPKDRFSAERLKGVDSTLKIQPAELGDSAVYLCASSLKSGRPYNEQFFGPGTRLTVL.

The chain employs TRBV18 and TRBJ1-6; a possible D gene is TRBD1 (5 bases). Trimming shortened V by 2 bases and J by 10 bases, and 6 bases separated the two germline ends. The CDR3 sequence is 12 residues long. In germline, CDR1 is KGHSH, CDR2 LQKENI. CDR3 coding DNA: TGTGCCAGCTCACCATGGGACTCACCCCTCCACTTT. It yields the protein CASSPWDSPLHF.

The chain's CDR3 is CASADRNTEAFF. For the CDR3, the DNA is TGTGCCAGCGCCGACAGGAACACTGAAGCTTTCTTT. The J gene is TRBJ1-1, the V gene TRBV3-1; maybe TRBD1 (5 bases). Deletions cut 8 bases from V and 1 base from J, with 8 bases between. The germline CDR1 and CDR2 sequences are LGHDT and YNNKEL (reference sequence). The CDR3 sequence is 12 residues long.

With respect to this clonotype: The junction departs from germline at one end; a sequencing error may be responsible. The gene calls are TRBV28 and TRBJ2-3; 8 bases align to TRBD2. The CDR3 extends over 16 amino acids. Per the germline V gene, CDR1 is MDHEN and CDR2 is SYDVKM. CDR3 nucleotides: TGTGCCAGCAGTTTTTCGGTAGCGGGAAGCATAGATACGCAGTATTTT. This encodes CASSFSVAGSIDTQYF. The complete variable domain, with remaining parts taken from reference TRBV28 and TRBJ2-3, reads DVKVTQSSRYLVKRTGEKVFLECVQDMDHENMFWYRQDPGLGLRLIYFSYDVKMKEKGDIPEGYSVSREKKERFSLILESASTNQTSMYLCASSFSVAGSIDTQYFGPGTRLTVL.

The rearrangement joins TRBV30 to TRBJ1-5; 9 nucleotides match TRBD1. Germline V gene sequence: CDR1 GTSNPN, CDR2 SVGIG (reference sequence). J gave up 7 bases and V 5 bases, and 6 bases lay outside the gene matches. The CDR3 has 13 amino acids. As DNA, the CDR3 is TGTGCCTGGCGGACAGGGGTCGGGCAGCCCCAGCATTTT. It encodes CAWRTGVGQPQHF.

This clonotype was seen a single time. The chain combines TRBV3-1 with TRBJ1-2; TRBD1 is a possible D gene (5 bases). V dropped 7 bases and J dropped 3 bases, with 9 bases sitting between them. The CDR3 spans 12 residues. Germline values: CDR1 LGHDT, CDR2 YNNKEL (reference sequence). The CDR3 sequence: CASTAGDYGYTF. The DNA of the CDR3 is TGTGCCAGCACCGCGGGGGACTATGGCTACACCTTC.

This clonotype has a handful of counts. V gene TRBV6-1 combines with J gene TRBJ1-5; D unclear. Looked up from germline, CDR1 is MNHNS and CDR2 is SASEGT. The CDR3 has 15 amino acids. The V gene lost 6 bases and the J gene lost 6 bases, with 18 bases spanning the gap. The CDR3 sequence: CASSARTDWSQPQHF. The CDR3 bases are TGTGCCAGCAGCGCTAGGACGGACTGGAGTCAGCCCCAGCATTTT.

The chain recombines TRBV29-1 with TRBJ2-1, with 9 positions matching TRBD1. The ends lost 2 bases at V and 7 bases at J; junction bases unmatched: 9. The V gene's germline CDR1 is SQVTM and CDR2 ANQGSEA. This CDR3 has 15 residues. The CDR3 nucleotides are TGCAGCGTTGAAAAAGGGGGAGGACAGGGGAATGAGCAGTTCTTC. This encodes CSVEKGGGQGNEQFF.

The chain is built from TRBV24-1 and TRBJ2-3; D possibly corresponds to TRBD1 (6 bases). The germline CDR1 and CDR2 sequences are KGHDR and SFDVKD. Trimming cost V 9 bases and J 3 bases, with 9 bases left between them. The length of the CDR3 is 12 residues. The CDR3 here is CATQDSTDTQYF. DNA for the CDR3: TGTGCCACCCAGGACAGTACAGATACGCAGTATTTT.

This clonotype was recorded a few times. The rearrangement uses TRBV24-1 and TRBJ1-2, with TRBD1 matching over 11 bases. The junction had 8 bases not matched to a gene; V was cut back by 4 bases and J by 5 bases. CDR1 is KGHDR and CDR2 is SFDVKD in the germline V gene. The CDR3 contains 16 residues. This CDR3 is CATSDLGQGGLYGYTF. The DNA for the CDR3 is TGTGCCACCAGTGACCTGGGACAGGGGGGACTTTATGGCTACACCTTC.

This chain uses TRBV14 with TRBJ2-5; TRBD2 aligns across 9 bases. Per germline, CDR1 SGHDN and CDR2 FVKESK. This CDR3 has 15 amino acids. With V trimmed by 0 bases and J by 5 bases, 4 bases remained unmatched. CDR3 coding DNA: TGTGCCAGCAGCCAAGAGAGCGGGAGGCTGGAGACCCAGTACTTC. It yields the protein CASSQESGRLETQYF.

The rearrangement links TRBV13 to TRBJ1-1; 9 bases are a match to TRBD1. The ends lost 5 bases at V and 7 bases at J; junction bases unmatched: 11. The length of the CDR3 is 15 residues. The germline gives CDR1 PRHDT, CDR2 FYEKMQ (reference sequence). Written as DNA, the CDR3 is TGTGCCAGCAGCCCCCTAACAGGGGGCGACGGTGAAGCTTTCTTT. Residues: CASSPLTGGDGEAFF.

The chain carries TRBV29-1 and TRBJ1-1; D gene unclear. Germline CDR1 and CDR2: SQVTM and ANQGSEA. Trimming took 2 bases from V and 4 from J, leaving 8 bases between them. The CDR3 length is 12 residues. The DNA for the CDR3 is TGCAGCGTTGAAAGTATTAGCACTGAAGCTTTCTTT. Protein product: CSVESISTEAFF.

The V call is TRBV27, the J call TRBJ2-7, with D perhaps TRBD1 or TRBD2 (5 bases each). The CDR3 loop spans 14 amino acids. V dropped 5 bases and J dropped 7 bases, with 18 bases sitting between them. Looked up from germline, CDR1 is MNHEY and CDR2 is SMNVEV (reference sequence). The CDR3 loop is CASSPTVDSGEQYV. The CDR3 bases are TGTGCCAGCAGTCCGACCGTAGACAGCGGTGAGCAGTACGTC.

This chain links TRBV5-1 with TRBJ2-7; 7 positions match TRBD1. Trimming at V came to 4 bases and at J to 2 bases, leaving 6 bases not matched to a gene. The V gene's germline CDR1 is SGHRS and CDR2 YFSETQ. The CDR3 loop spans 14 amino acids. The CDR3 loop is CASSPRTGAYEQYV. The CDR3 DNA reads TGCGCCAGCAGCCCCCGGACAGGCGCCTACGAGCAGTACGTC.